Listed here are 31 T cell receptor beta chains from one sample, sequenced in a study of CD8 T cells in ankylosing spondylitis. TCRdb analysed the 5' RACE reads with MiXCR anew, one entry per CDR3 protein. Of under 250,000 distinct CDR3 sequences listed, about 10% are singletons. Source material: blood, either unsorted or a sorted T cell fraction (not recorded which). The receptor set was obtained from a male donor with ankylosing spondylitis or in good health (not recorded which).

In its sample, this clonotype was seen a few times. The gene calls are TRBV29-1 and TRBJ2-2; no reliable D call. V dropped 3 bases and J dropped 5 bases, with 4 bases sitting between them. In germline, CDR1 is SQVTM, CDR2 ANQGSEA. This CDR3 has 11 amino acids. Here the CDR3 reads CSVEWTGELFF. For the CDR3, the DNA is TGCAGCGTTGAGTGGACCGGGGAGCTGTTTTTT.

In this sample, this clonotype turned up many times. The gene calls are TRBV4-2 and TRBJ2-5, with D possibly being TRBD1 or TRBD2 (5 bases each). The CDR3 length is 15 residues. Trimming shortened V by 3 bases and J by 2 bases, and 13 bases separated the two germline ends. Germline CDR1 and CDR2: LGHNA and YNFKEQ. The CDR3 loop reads CASSQGLEGQETQYF. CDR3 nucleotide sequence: TGTGCCAGCAGCCAGGGGCTAGAGGGACAAGAGACCCAGTACTTC.

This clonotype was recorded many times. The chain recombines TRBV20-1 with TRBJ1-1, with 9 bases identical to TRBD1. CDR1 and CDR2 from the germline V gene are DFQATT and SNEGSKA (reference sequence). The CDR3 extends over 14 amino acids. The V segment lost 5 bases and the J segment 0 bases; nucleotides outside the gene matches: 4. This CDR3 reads CSADRTGVNTEAFF. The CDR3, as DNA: TGCAGTGCTGACCGGACAGGGGTGAACACTGAAGCTTTCTTT.

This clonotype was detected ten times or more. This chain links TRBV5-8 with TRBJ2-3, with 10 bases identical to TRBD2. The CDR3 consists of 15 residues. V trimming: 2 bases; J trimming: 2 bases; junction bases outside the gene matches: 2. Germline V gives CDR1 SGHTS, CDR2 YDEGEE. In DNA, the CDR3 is TGTGCCAGCAGCTTTCTAGCGGGGGTCACAGATACGCAGTATTTT. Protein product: CASSFLAGVTDTQYF. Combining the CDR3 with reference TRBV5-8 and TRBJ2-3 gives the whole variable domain EAGVTQSPTHLIKTRGQQATLRCSPISGHTSVYWYQQALGLGLQFLLWYDEGEERNRGNFPPRFSGRQFPNYSSELNVNALELEDSALYLCASSFLAGVTDTQYFGPGTRLTVL.

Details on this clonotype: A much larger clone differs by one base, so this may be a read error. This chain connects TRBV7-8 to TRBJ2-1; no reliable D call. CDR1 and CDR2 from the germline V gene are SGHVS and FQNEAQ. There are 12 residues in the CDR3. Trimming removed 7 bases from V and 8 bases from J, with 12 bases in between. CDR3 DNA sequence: TGTGCCAGCACCGAACGAATTTATGAGCAGTTCTTC. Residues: CASTERIYEQFF.

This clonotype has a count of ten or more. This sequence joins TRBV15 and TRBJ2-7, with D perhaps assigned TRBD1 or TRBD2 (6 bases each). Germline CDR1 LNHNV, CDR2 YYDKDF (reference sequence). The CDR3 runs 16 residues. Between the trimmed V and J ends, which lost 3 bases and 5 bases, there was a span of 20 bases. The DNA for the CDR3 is TGTGCCACCAGCAGGACCCGGAACAGGGAGGCCAACGAGCAGTACTTC. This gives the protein CATSRTRNREANEQYF.

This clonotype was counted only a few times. The DNA of the CDR3 is TGCAGCGTTGCGGGACAGGGGGCGTCCGGGGCCAACGTCCTGACTTTC. Amino acid sequence: CSVAGQGASGANVLTF. The chain recombines TRBV29-1 with TRBJ2-6, with TRBD1 matching over 12 bases. The CDR3 length is 16 residues. The V segment lost 4 bases and the J segment 4 bases; nucleotides outside the gene matches: 5. In germline, CDR1 is SQVTM, CDR2 ANQGSEA.

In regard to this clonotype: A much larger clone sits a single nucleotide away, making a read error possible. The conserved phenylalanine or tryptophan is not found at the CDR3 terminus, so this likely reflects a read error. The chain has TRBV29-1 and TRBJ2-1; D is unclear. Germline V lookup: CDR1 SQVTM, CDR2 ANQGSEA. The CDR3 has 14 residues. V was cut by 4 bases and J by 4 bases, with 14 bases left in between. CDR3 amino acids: CSVGVVWDYNEQFL. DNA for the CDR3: TGCAGCGTTGGAGTAGTTTGGGATTACAATGAGCAGTTCCTC.

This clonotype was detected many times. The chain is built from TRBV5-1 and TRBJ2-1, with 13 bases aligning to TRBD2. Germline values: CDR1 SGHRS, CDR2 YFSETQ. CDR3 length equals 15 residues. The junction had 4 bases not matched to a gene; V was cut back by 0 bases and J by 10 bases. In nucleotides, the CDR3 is TGCGCCAGCAGCTTGGGGGGGACTAGCGGGGTGGAGCAGTTCTTC. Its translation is CASSLGGTSGVEQFF.

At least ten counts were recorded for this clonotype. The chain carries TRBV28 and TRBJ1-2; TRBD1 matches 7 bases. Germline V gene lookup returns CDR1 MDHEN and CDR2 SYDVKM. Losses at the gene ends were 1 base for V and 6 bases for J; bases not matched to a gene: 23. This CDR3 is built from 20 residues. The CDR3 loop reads CASSLFPGTALSHSLHGYTF. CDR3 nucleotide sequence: TGTGCCAGCAGTTTATTTCCCGGGACAGCCTTATCTCACAGCCTTCATGGCTACACCTTC.

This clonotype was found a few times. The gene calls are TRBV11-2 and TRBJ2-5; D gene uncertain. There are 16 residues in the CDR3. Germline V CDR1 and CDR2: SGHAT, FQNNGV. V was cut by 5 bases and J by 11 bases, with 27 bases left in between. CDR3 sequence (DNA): TGTGCCAGCAGCCCAGTTCTCGGCAATCCCCTGTCCCTGCAGTACTTC. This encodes CASSPVLGNPLSLQYF.

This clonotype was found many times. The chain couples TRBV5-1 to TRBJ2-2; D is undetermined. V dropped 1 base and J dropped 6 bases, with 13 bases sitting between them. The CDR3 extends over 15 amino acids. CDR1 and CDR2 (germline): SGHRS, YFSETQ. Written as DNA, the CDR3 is TGCGCCAGCAGCTTGATCGGTATGGAATCCGGGGAGCTGTTTTTT. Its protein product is CASSLIGMESGELFF.

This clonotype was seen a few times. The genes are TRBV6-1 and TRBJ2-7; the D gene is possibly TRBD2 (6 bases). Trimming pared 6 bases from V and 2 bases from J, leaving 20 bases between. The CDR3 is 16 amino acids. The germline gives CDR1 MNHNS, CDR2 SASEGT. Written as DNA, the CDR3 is TGTGCCAGCAGCGAGGCGGGAAGGATACGAACCTACGAGCAGTACTTC. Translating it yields CASSEAGRIRTYEQYF.

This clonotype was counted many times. DNA for the CDR3: TGTGCCAGCAGATCCTCCGGGACAGGGAACACTGAAGCTTTCTTT. Translation: CASRSSGTGNTEAFF. The V call is TRBV6-5, the J call TRBJ1-1, with 8 bases lining up with TRBD1. Looked up from germline, CDR1 is MNHEY and CDR2 is SVGAGI. Losses at the gene ends were 6 bases for V and 1 base for J; bases not matched to a gene: 7. This CDR3 has 15 amino acids.

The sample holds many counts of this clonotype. CDR3 residues: CASSQVGRGRRNEQFF. For the CDR3, the DNA is TGCGCCAGCAGCCAAGTCGGCAGGGGGCGCCGGAATGAGCAGTTCTTC. This sequence joins TRBV4-1 and TRBJ2-1, with 8 nucleotides matching TRBD1. Germline CDR1 and CDR2: MGHRA and YSYEKL. The CDR3 covers 16 residues. Trimming cost V 1 base and J 7 bases; bases outside gene matches: 9.

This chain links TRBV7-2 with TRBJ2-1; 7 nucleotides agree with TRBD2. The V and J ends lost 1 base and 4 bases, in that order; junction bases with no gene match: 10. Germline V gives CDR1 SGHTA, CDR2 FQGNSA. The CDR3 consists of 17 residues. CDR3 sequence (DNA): TGTGCCAGCAGCTTAGGTCGCGGCGGGAGAGGGTACAATGAGCAGTTCTTC. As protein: CASSLGRGGRGYNEQFF.

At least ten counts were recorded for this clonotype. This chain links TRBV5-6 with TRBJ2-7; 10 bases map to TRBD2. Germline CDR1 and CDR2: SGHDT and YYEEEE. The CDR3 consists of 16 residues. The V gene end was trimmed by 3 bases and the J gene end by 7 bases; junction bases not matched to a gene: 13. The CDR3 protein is CASSSILAGVVEEQYF. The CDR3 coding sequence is TGTGCCAGCAGCTCGATCCTAGCGGGAGTGGTTGAAGAGCAGTACTTC.

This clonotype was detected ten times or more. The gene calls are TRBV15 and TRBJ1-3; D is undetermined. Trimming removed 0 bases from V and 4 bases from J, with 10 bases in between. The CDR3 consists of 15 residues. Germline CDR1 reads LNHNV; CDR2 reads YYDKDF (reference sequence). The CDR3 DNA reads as TGTGCCACCAGCAGAGATCGTTTAGTAGGAAACACCATATATTTT. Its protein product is CATSRDRLVGNTIYF.

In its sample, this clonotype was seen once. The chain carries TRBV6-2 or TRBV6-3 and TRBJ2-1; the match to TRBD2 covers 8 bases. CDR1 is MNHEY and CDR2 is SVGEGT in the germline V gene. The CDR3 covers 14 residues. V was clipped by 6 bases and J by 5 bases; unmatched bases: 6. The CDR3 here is CASRTSALNNEQFF. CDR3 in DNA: TGTGCCAGCAGGACTAGCGCTTTAAACAATGAGCAGTTCTTC.

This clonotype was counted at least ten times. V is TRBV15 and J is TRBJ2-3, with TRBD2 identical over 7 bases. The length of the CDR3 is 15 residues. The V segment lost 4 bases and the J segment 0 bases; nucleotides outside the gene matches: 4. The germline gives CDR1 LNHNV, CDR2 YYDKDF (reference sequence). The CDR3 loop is CATSKKAGSTDTQYF. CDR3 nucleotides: TGTGCCACCAGCAAAAAAGCGGGGAGCACAGATACGCAGTATTTT.

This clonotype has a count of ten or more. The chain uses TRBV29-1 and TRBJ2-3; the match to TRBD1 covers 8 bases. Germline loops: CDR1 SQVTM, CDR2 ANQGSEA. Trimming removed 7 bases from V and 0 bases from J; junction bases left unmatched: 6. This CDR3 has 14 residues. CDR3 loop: CSGQGALSTDTQYF. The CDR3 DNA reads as TGCAGCGGCCAGGGGGCATTGAGCACAGATACGCAGTATTTT.

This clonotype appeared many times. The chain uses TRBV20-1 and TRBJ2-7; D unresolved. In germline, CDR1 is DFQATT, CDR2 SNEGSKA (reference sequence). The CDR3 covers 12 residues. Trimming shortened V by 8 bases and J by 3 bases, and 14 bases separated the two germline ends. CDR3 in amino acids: CSISLPLYEQYF. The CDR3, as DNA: TGCAGTATATCCCTCCCACTCTACGAGCAGTACTTC.

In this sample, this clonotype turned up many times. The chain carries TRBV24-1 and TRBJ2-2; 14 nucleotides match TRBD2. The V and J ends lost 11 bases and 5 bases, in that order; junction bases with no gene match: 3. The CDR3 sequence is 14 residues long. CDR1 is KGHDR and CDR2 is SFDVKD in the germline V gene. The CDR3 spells CAIGLAGGTGELFF. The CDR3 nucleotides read TGTGCCATCGGACTAGCGGGAGGAACCGGGGAGCTGTTTTTT.

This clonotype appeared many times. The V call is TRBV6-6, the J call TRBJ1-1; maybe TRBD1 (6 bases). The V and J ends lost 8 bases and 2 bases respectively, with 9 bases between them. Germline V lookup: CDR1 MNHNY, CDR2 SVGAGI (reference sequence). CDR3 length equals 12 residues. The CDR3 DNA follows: TGTGCCAGCCGGGACATTAACACTGAAGCTTTCTTT. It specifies CASRDINTEAFF.

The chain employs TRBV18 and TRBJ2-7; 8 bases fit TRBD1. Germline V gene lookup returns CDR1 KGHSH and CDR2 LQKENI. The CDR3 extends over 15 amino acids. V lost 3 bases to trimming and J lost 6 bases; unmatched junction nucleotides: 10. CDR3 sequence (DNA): TGTGCCAGCTCACCGATCGGGACAGGACGTGGCGAGCAGTACTTC. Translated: CASSPIGTGRGEQYF. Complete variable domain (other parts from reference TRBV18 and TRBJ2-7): NAGVMQNPRHLVRRRGQEARLRCSPMKGHSHVYWYRQLPEEGLKFMVYLQKENIIDESGMPKERFSAEFPKEGPSILRIQQVVRGDSAAYFCASSPIGTGRGEQYFGPGTRLTVT.

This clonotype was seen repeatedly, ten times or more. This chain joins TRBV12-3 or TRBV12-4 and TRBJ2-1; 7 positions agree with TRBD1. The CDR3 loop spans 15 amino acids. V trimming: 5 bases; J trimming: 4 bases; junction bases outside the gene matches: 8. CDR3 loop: CASSPDRIIYNEQFF. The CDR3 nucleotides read TGTGCCAGCAGTCCGGACAGGATTATATACAATGAGCAGTTCTTC.

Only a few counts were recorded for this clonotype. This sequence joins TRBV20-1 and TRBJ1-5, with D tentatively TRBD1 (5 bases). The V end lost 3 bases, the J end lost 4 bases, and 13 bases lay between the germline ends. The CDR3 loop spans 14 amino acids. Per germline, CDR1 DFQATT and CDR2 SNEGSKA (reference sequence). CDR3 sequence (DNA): TGCAGTGCTAGGATAAAGACAGATAATCAGCCCCAGCATTTT. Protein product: CSARIKTDNQPQHF.

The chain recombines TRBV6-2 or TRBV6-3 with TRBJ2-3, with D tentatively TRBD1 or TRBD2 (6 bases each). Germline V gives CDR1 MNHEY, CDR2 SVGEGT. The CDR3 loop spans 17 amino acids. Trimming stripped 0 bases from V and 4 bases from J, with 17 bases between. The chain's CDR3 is CASSYSRKGGSADTQYF. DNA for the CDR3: TGTGCCAGCAGTTACTCGAGGAAAGGGGGGAGTGCAGATACGCAGTATTTT.

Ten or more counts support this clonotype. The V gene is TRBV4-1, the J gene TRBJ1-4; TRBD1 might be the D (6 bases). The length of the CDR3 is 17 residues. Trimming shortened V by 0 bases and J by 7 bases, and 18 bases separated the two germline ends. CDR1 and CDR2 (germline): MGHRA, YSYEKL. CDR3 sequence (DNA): TGCGCCAGCAGCCAAGAGCCACAGGGACGGTGGTCTGAAAAACTGTTTTTT. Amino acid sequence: CASSQEPQGRWSEKLFF.

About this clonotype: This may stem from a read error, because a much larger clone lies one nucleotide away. The DNA of the CDR3 is TGCAGCGCCCAAGTTGGGCAGGTGGTCACTGTAGCTTTCTTT. This sequence encodes CSAQVGQVVTVAFF. The V call is TRBV29-1, the J call TRBJ1-1; D call uncertain. CDR1 and CDR2 from the germline V gene are SQVTM and ANQGSEA. This CDR3 has 14 amino acids. The full variable domain, completed using reference TRBV29-1 and TRBJ1-1, is SAVISQKPSRDICQRGTSLTIQCQVDSQVTMMFWYRQQPGQSLTLIATANQGSEATYESGFVIDKFPISRPNLTFSTLTVSNMSPEDSSIYLCSAQVGQVVTVAFFGQGTRLTVV.

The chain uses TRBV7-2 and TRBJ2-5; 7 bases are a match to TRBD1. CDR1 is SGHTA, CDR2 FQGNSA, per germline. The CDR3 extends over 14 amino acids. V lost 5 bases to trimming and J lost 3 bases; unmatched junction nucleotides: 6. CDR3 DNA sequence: TGTGCCAGCAGCCCAGGGGACAGAAAAGAGACCCAGTACTTC. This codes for CASSPGDRKETQYF.